This TCR beta chain derives from a study of CD8 T cells in ankylosing spondylitis. Each TCR beta library was made by quantitative 5'-RACE that incorporated molecular barcodes. TCRdb redid the calling of the 5' RACE reads with MiXCR, one entry per CDR3 protein. The sample consists of 200,000 to 300,000 distinct CDR3 sequences, under 30% of them appearing once. On this clonotype itself: Antigen: not known.

Findings and caveats of the study: There was reportedly significant enrichment of clones that were disease-linked in matched ankylosing spondylitis synovial fluid. Characteristic, it appeared, of ankylosing spondylitis blood was a TCR beta motif of 7 or 8 highly homologous variants. There were earlier reports of some motif variants in reactive arthritis synovial fluid and blood.

The V and J ends lost 5 bases and 0 bases respectively, with 20 bases between them. The CDR3 contains 16 residues. The V gene's germline CDR1 is DFQATT and CDR2 SNEGSKA (reference sequence). Sample: blood, either unsorted or a sorted T cell fraction (not recorded which). The chain links TRBV20-1 to TRBJ2-7; a possible D gene is TRBD2 (5 bases). This clonotype was sampled from a male donor with ankylosing spondylitis or in good health (not recorded which). The CDR3 bases are TGCAGTGCTGGATCGTCGGGGATGATGAGCTCCTACGAGCAGTACTTC. Protein product: CSAGSSGMMSSYEQYF.